What follows describes a single TCR beta chain. Data came from immunoSEQ multiplex PCR; TCRdb stores just in-frame clones and leaves some out. In the table there are roughly 23,000 clones, over 80% of which are singletons. Treatment indicated: randomized to nivolumab then ipilimumab (arm A) or the reverse (arm B). Looked up from germline, CDR1 is SGHAT and CDR2 is FQNNGV. This CDR3 has 14 residues. Losses at the gene ends were 1 base for V and 9 bases for J; bases not matched to a gene: 4. The data were obtained in a study of sequential checkpoint blockade in melanoma. Study overall: Randomization was 1:1 between first-line nivolumab→ipilimumab and ipilimumab→nivolumab.

The receptor was isolated from a human donor with melanoma. The chain joins TRBV11-2 to TRBJ2-7, with 12 bases lining up with TRBD2. Source: CD8+ T cells sorted from blood (inferred from file names), taken from a patient given nivolumab and ipilimumab in sequence. The CDR3 protein is CASSLGTSGKGQYF. DNA of the CDR3: TGTGCCAGCAGCTTAGGGACTAGCGGGAAAGGGCAGTACTTC.